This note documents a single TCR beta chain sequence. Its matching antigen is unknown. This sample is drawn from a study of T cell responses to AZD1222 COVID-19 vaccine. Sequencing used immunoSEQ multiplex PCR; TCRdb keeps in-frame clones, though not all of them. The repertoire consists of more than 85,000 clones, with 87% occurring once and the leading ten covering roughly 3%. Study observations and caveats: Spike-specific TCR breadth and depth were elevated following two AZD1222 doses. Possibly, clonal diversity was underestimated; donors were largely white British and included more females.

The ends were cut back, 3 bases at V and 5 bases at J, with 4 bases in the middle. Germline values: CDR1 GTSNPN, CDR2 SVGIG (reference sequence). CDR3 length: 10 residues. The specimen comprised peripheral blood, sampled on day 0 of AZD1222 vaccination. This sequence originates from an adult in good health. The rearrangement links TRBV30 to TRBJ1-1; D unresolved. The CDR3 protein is CAWRETEAFF. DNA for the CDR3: TGTGCCTGGAGGGAAACTGAAGCTTTCTTT.